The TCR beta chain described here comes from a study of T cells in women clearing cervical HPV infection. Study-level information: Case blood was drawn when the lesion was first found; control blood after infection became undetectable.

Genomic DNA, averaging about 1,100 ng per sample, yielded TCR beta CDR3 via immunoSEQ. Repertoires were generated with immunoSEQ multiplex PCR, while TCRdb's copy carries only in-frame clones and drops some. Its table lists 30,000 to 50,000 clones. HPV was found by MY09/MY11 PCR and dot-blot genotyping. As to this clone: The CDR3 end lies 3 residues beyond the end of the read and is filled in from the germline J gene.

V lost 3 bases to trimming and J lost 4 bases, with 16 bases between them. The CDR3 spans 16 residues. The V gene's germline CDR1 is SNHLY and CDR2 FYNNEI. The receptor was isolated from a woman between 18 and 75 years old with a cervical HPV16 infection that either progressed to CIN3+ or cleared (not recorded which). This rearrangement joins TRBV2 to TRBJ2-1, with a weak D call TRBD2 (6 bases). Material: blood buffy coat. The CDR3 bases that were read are TGTGCCAGCAGTGATCAGCGGCGGGGACCATACAATGAG. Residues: CASSDQRRGPYNE. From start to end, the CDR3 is CASSDQRRGPYNEQFF. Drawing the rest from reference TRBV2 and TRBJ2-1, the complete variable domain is EPEVTQTPSHQVTQMGQEVILRCVPISNHLYFYWYRQILGQKVEFLVSFYNNEISEKSEIFDDQFSVERPDGSNFTLKIRSTKLEDSAMYFCASSDQRRGPYNEQFFGPGTRLTVL.